What follows describes a single T cell receptor beta chain. Its target is not known. This entry belongs to a study of cytomegalovirus exposure and HLA in healthy donors. Study-level results: According to the study, 180 or so TCR beta chains were cytomegalovirus-associated. A classifier reportedly called cytomegalovirus status with high sensitivity and specificity.

Libraries were prepared by immunoSEQ multiplex PCR; TCRdb keeps only in-frame clonotypes and omits some of them. The sample holds about 110,000 clones, under 97% seen once. The donors were in the roughly 120-subject validation cohort, distinct from the approximately 670-subject first cohort. CDR1 and CDR2 (germline): MNHEY, SVGAGI. This CDR3 has 13 amino acids. Trimming took 5 bases from V and 0 from J, leaving 7 bases between them. The specimen was PBMCs. The clonotype originates from a woman under 30 in good health and CMV-seronegative. The chain uses TRBV6-5 and TRBJ1-1; D is undetermined. CDR3 coding DNA: TGTGCCAGCAGTCGACTGATGAACACTGAAGCTTTCTTT. This sequence encodes CASSRLMNTEAFF.